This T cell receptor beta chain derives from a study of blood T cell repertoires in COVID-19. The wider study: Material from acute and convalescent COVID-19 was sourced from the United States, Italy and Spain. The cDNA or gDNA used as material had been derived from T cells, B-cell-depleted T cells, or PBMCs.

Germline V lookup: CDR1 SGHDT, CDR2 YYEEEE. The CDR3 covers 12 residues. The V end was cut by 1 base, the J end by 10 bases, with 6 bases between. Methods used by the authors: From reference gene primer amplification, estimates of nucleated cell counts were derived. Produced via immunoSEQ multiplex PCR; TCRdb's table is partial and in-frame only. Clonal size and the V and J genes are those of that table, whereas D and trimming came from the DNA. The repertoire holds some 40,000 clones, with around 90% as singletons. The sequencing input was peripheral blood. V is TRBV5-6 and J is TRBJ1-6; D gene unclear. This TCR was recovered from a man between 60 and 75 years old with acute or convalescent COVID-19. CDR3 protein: CASSLYPSPLHF. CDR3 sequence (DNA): TGTGCCAGCAGCTTGTATCCCTCACCCCTCCACTTT. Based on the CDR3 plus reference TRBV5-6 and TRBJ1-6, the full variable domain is DAGVTQSPTHLIKTRGQQVTLRCSPKSGHDTVSWYQQALGQGPQFIFQYYEEEERQRGNFPDRFSGHQFPNYSSELNVNALLLGDSALYLCASSLYPSPLHFGNGTRLTVT.